One sample yielded the 5 T cell receptor beta chains listed below, sequenced in a study of cytomegalovirus exposure and HLA in healthy donors. Sequencing was performed with immunoSEQ multiplex PCR; in TCRdb, only in-frame clones are kept and a portion is missing. Among 200,000 to 250,000 clones listed, around nine tenths were seen once. Sequenced input: PBMCs. The receptor set was obtained from a man younger than 35 in good health and CMV-seronegative.

V is TRBV6-5 and J is TRBJ2-5; 9 nucleotides align to TRBD1. The V and J ends lost 4 bases and 4 bases, in that order; junction bases with no gene match: 10. The CDR3 extends over 16 amino acids. Germline V CDR1 and CDR2: MNHEY, SVGAGI. CDR3 nucleotides: TGTGCCAGCAGTTCAACCCAAGGACAGGGGAGAGAGACCCAGTACTTC. It encodes CASSSTQGQGRETQYF.

This clone appeared a single time. The gene calls are TRBV7-6 and TRBJ2-3, with 15 bases that match TRBD2. Germline CDR1 SGHVS, CDR2 FNYEAQ. V was pared by 5 bases and J by 3 bases, with 6 bases of the junction left unmatched. There are 17 residues in the CDR3. This CDR3 is CASSRTSGGAGTDTQYF. The CDR3 bases are TGTGCCAGCAGCAGGACTAGCGGGGGGGCTGGTACAGATACGCAGTATTTT.

The J gene is TRBJ2-7, the V gene TRBV5-5; D perhaps matches TRBD1 (6 bases). The CDR3 is 14 residues long. Germline V gene lookup returns CDR1 SGHKS and CDR2 YYEKEE (reference sequence). Trimming shortened V by 6 bases and J by 3 bases, and 16 bases separated the two germline ends. This CDR3 is CASNPPGQIYEQYF. CDR3 DNA: TGTGCCAGCAACCCCCCAGGACAGATCTACGAGCAGTACTTC.

V usage is TRBV19 and J usage is TRBJ1-1, with TRBD1 matching over 7 bases. V was pared by 6 bases and J by 4 bases, with 14 bases of the junction left unmatched. This CDR3 has 16 residues. Germline CDR1 and CDR2: LNHDA and SQIVND (reference sequence). DNA for the CDR3: TGTGCCAGTAGACCGGGACAGTGGGGGAGCCGCACTGAAGCTTTCTTT. This gives the protein CASRPGQWGSRTEAFF.

This chain uses TRBV6-5 with TRBJ1-1; D gene unclear. Germline V gene lookup returns CDR1 MNHEY and CDR2 SVGAGI. The CDR3 is made up of 10 amino acids. Trimming shortened V by 8 bases and J by 4 bases, and 5 bases separated the two germline ends. Written as DNA, the CDR3 is TGTGCCAGCGTCCGCACTGAAGCTTTCTTT. It translates to CASVRTEAFF.